This TCR beta chain derives from a study of T cells in localized non-small cell lung cancer. General study points: Median roughly 57 top-100 tumor clones were shared with paired adjacent lung.

TCRdb's table, derived via immunoSEQ multiplex PCR, lists solely in-frame clones and lacks some. The table lists tens of thousands of clones, more than 85% of them singletons. Concerning this clone: Its target is unknown.

Trimming left V 4 bases short and J 8 bases short, with 11 bases between. Germline CDR1 is SGHVS and CDR2 is FQNEAQ. The CDR3 is 12 amino acids. The TCR sequence derives from a man between 40 and 70 years old with stage I lung adenocarcinoma. The specimen comprised peripheral blood, sampled before any cancer treatment. The V call is TRBV7-8, the J call TRBJ1-1, with D perhaps matching TRBD1 (5 bases). The CDR3: CASSSTAAEAFF. CDR3 bases: TGTGCCAGCAGCTCGACAGCCGCCGAAGCTTTCTTT. The full variable domain, completed using reference TRBV7-8 and TRBJ1-1, is GAGVSQSPRYKVAKRGQDVALRCDPISGHVSLFWYQQALGQGPEFLTYFQNEAQLDKSGLPSDRFFAERPEGSVSTLKIQRTQQEDSAVYLCASSSTAAEAFFGQGTRLTVV.